This TCR beta chain was obtained from a study of shared clonotypes between healthy human individuals. Study context: CD4 naive and memory got three plates each, CD8 naive two, CD8 memory one.

Assay: immunoSEQ multiplex PCR; the TCRdb copy retains only in-frame clones and omits some. The table shows about 2.4 million clones, with over 85% occurring only once. The CDR3 is made up of 15 amino acids. The V end was cut by 3 bases, the J end by 0 bases, with 12 bases between. Per the germline V gene, CDR1 is SGHRS and CDR2 is YFSETQ. Study results and limitations: All-four-donor shared clonotypes had higher generation probabilities than non-shared clonotypes did.

In the case of this clone: Antigen unknown.

Healthy adults negative for HIV, lacking recent acute infections or vaccinations, served as donors. Every donor, a Caucasian adult, lived in Nashville, Tennessee. The clonotype was recovered from a man in his late teens or twenties in good health. The sequencing input was naive CD4+ T cells sorted from blood. This sample's subset: CD45RA+ positively selected. This chain connects TRBV5-1 to TRBJ2-5, with TRBD2 as a possible D gene (5 bases). CDR3: CASSSTGLNQETQYF. The DNA for the CDR3 is TGCGCCAGCAGCTCCACCGGACTGAACCAAGAGACCCAGTACTTC.